A single sample gave rise to the 14 T cell receptor beta chains below, sequenced in a study of identical twins. A single record per CDR3 protein comes from TCRdb applying MiXCR to the 5' RACE reads. The sample yields approximately 220,000 distinct CDR3 sequences, more than 6.5% seen once. The same specimen was also included in a second study, on yellow fever vaccine responses in identical twins.

The specimen was memory (CD45RO+) T cells sorted from blood. The receptors here all came from a woman aged 18-29 years in good health.

This clonotype was found a few times. The chain couples TRBV7-9 to TRBJ2-2, with D possibly being TRBD1 or TRBD2 (6 bases each). Trimming cost V 4 bases and J 3 bases, with 9 bases left between them. Germline values: CDR1 SEHNR, CDR2 FQNEAQ (reference sequence). The CDR3 is made up of 14 amino acids. CDR3 coding DNA: TGTGCCAGCAGCTGGGGGGCGGACACCGGGGAGCTGTTTTTT. Residues: CASSWGADTGELFF.

V gene TRBV6-1 combines with J gene TRBJ1-2; no firm D call. Trimming shortened V by 2 bases and J by 4 bases, and 11 bases separated the two germline ends. The V gene's germline CDR1 is MNHNS and CDR2 SASEGT. This CDR3 contains 14 residues. CDR3 sequence reads: CASSEMRAAYGYTF. For the CDR3, the DNA is TGTGCCAGCAGTGAAATGAGGGCGGCCTATGGCTACACCTTC.

The V and J genes are TRBV11-2 and TRBJ2-5; 9 bases are a match to TRBD2. This CDR3 has 13 amino acids. CDR1 is SGHAT, CDR2 FQNNGV, per germline. The J segment lost 9 bases and the V segment lost 3 bases, leaving 5 bases of the junction unmatched. In DNA form, the CDR3 reads TGTGCCAGCAGCTTTAGCGGGAGCCCCGCCCAGTACTTC. Translated: CASSFSGSPAQYF.

V gene TRBV9 combines with J gene TRBJ2-6; D may match TRBD1 or TRBD2 (5 bases each). V was shortened by 0 bases and J by 0 bases, with 19 bases between the two germline ends. The CDR3 is 20 residues long. Germline-derived CDR1 and CDR2 are SGDLS and YYNGEE. The CDR3 bases are TGTGCCAGCAGCGTAGAGGGGTATGAGGGTATGGGCTCTGGGGCCAACGTCCTGACTTTC. Its translation: CASSVEGYEGMGSGANVLTF.

This clonotype appeared a few times. The CDR3 is CASSYSVTYNEQFF. DNA of the CDR3: TGTGCCAGCAGTTACTCGGTCACCTACAATGAGCAGTTCTTC. This chain uses TRBV6-5 with TRBJ2-1; D uncertain. Germline assignment: CDR1 MNHEY and CDR2 SVGAGI. The CDR3 runs 14 residues. The V end lost 0 bases, the J end lost 2 bases, and 5 bases lay between the germline ends.

This clonotype was counted ten times or more. The chain is built from TRBV6-2 or TRBV6-3 and TRBJ2-3; no clear D gene. Germline-derived CDR1 and CDR2 are MNHEY and SVGEGT. V was trimmed by 11 bases and J by 6 bases, leaving 21 bases between them. The CDR3 length is 14 residues. This chain's CDR3 is CAGSAGVGSDTQYF. CDR3 nucleotide sequence: TGTGCCGGAAGTGCTGGAGTGGGGTCGGATACGCAGTATTTT.

V is TRBV12-3 or TRBV12-4 and J is TRBJ2-2, with TRBD2 matching 7 bases. Losses at the gene ends were 11 bases for V and 1 base for J; bases not matched to a gene: 19. This CDR3 region has 18 residues. The DNA of the CDR3 is TGTGCCCTCAGTTTAGCGCTTAAAGCGGGGATGAACACCGGGGAGCTGTTTTTT. Translation gives CALSLALKAGMNTGELFF.

The chain has TRBV12-3 or TRBV12-4 and TRBJ1-6; the match to TRBD1 covers 8 bases. V dropped 3 bases and J dropped 8; count of bases not matched to a gene: 3. The CDR3 totals 14 residues. As DNA, the CDR3 is TGTGCCAGCAGTTTTGGACAGGGAGATTCACCCCTCCACTTT. This gives the protein CASSFGQGDSPLHF.

The sample holds a few counts of this clonotype. This chain links TRBV9 with TRBJ2-1, with 9 bases aligning to TRBD2. The germline CDR1 and CDR2 sequences are SGDLS and YYNGEE. CDR3 length equals 12 residues. J gave up 16 bases and V 4 bases, and 9 bases lay outside the gene matches. As DNA, the CDR3 is TGTGCCAGCAGCCCCGGGACTAGCCCGCCCTTCTTC. This translates into CASSPGTSPPFF.

The chain has TRBV20-1 and TRBJ2-2; D perhaps matches TRBD1 (6 bases). Trimming removed 0 bases at V and 3 bases at J, with 14 bases between. This CDR3 region has 16 residues. Germline assignment: CDR1 DFQATT and CDR2 SNEGSKA (reference sequence). The CDR3 nucleotides read TGCAGTGCTAGAGATGATGGGGGCGGCGACACCGGGGAGCTGTTTTTT. Translation: CSARDDGGGDTGELFF.

There are a few counts of this clonotype. The chain links TRBV4-2 to TRBJ2-5; D unresolved. The V end lost 0 bases, the J end lost 2 bases, and 10 bases lay between the germline ends. The CDR3 runs to 15 residues. Looked up from germline, CDR1 is LGHNA and CDR2 is YNFKEQ. In DNA form, the CDR3 reads TGTGCCAGCAGCCAAGATGGCCCAGATCAAGAGACCCAGTACTTC. Protein: CASSQDGPDQETQYF.

This clonotype has a count of ten or more. The CDR3 coding sequence is TGTGCCAGCAGTTTAGCGCTAGAGGCCCATTCACCCCTCCACTTT. It yields the protein CASSLALEAHSPLHF. The chain links TRBV12-3 or TRBV12-4 to TRBJ1-6; D unresolved. V lost 0 bases and J lost 8, with 11 bases in between. This CDR3 region has 15 residues.

This chain links TRBV27 with TRBJ2-2; no firm D call. The CDR3 consists of 17 residues. CDR1 and CDR2 from the germline V gene are MNHEY and SMNVEV (reference sequence). Trimming shortened V by 3 bases and J by 1 base, and 15 bases separated the two germline ends. DNA of the CDR3: TGTGCCAGCAGTTTGGTCTCGGGTTGGCAGAACACCGGGGAGCTGTTTTTT. Translated: CASSLVSGWQNTGELFF.

This clonotype was detected ten times or more. V and J are TRBV7-2 and TRBJ2-2, with TRBD2 as a possible D gene (6 bases). The CDR3 consists of 14 residues. Germline CDR1 SGHTA, CDR2 FQGNSA. The V and J ends lost 1 base and 6 bases respectively, with 9 bases between them. CDR3 nucleotides: TGTGCCAGCAGCTTAGTTGCGGGGCCCGGGGAGCTGTTTTTT. Translating it yields CASSLVAGPGELFF.